This paragraph covers one T cell receptor (beta chain) sequence. Its matching antigen is unknown. This specimen includes other DNA sequences encoding the same CDR3. These data originate in a study of shared clonotypes between healthy human individuals. The authors' processing: In the immunoSEQ data, sequences were junction-only and lacked quality scores, so filtering differed. Repertoires were generated with immunoSEQ multiplex PCR, while TCRdb's copy carries only in-frame clones and drops some. V and J calls plus clone size are reproduced from that table; the DNA served to infer D and trimming. The repertoire holds about 2.4 million clones, with 80% to 95% as singletons. Study outcomes and limitations: The sharing of approximately 5.1% of naive CD4 clonotypes was seen across a few donors. Inspection by rarefaction showed sorted-subset sequencing to be incomplete despite large depth.

Both subsets, CD45RA+ naive and CD45RA-negative memory, were split from the CD4+ cells. Sequenced input: naive CD4+ T cells from PBMCs. The subset here: CD45RA+ positively selected. The receptor comes from a man younger than 35 in good health. Some clones in this sample may be carry-over from other donors' samples.

DNA for the CDR3: TGCAGTGCTATGACGGGGGAGACCCAGTACTTC. It yields the protein CSAMTGETQYF. The chain carries TRBV20-1 and TRBJ2-5; TRBD2 is a possible D gene (5 bases). V lost 4 bases, J lost 5 bases, and 8 bases lay in between. This CDR3 is 11 amino acids long. The germline V gene encodes CDR1 DFQATT and CDR2 SNEGSKA (reference sequence).